The 26 T cell receptor beta chains in this list originate from one sample, sequenced in a study of T cells in Graves' hyperthyroidism and ophthalmopathy. RNA transcripts served as the template for amplifying TCR beta CDR3 regions. With the HTBI primer set, the TCR CDR3 went through a first round of RT-PCR. MiXCR, applied by TCRdb to the multiplex PCR reads, yields one record per CDR3 protein. The repertoire has hundreds of thousands of distinct CDR3 sequences, approximately 40% of them found once; the top ten carry about 8.9%. The sequenced sample was blood. These receptors originate from a young man with Graves' hyperthyroidism.

The rearrangement uses TRBV5-1 and TRBJ2-5; 7 bases are a match to TRBD1. The germline CDR1 and CDR2 sequences are SGHRS and YFSETQ. Trimming cost V 1 base and J 2 bases; bases outside gene matches: 5. The CDR3 is 15 residues long. CDR3 sequence (DNA): TGCGCCAGCAGCTTGATGAGGGGGCGACAAGAGACCCAGTACTTC. It codes for CASSLMRGRQETQYF. Drawing the rest from reference TRBV5-1 and TRBJ2-5, the complete variable domain is KAGVTQTPRYLIKTRGQQVTLSCSPISGHRSVSWYQQTPGQGLQFLFEYFSETQRNKGNFPGRFSGRQFSNSRSEMNVSTLELGDSALYLCASSLMRGRQETQYFGPGTRLLVL.

J is TRBJ2-7 and V is TRBV19; possibly TRBD1 for D (5 bases). The CDR3 extends over 16 amino acids. Germline CDR1 and CDR2: LNHDA and SQIVND (reference sequence). The V gene lost 3 bases and the J gene lost 6 bases, with 21 bases spanning the gap. In DNA, the CDR3 is TGTGCCAGTAGTATCCTGGGCCAGGGAAGTCTATCCGAGCAGTACTTC. Translated: CASSILGQGSLSEQYF.

The sample holds many counts of this clonotype. The CDR3 bases are TGTGCCAGCAAGCCAGGAACAAACACTGAAGCTTTCTTT. It specifies CASKPGTNTEAFF. V gene TRBV5-6 combines with J gene TRBJ1-1; D is ambiguous. The CDR3 consists of 13 residues. Germline values: CDR1 SGHDT, CDR2 YYEEEE. With 6 bases removed from V and 2 bases from J, the gap between germline ends came to 11 bases.

CDR3 sequence: CASSFRGSWFQPQHF. Here the CDR3 DNA reads TGTGCCAGCAGTTTTCGGGGGAGTTGGTTTCAGCCCCAGCATTTT. The chain employs TRBV2 and TRBJ1-5; TRBD1 is a possible D gene (5 bases). V was trimmed by 5 bases and J by 6 bases, leaving 17 bases between them. The CDR3 contains 15 residues. Germline CDR1 reads SNHLY; CDR2 reads FYNNEI.

The rearrangement links TRBV19 to TRBJ2-7; 9 bases line up with TRBD1. Germline V CDR1 and CDR2: LNHDA, SQIVND (reference sequence). The ends lost 10 bases at V and 6 bases at J; junction bases unmatched: 7. This CDR3 is 12 amino acids long. The CDR3 nucleotides are TGTGCCATTGGGGACAGGGCCTCCGAGCAGTACTTC. Its translation is CAIGDRASEQYF.

This clonotype was recorded a few times. The chain joins TRBV5-6 to TRBJ1-6; D not certain. The CDR3 totals 14 residues. Between the trimmed V and J ends, which lost 4 bases and 8 bases, there was a span of 13 bases. From germline, CDR1 is SGHDT and CDR2 YYEEEE. In DNA, the CDR3 is TGTGCCAGCAGCATGGACGGCCAACATTCACCCCTCCACTTT. Residues: CASSMDGQHSPLHF. Full variable domain (outside the CDR3, taken from reference TRBV5-6 and TRBJ1-6): DAGVTQSPTHLIKTRGQQVTLRCSPKSGHDTVSWYQQALGQGPQFIFQYYEEEERQRGNFPDRFSGHQFPNYSSELNVNALLLGDSALYLCASSMDGQHSPLHFGNGTRLTVT.

As regards this clonotype: One end of the junction fails to match germline, which may point to a read error. The chain recombines TRBV2 with TRBJ1-6; D remains ambiguous. The CDR3 consists of 16 residues. The germline V gene encodes CDR1 SNHLY and CDR2 FYNNEI. CDR3 nucleotides: TGTGCCAGCAGTCCTCACGGGAGCTCCTATAATTCACCCCCCCACTTT. It codes for CASSPHGSSYNSPPHF.

This clonotype was counted only a few times. The chain couples TRBV9 to TRBJ2-7; D is unresolved. CDR3 length: 14 amino acids. Germline CDR1 reads SGDLS; CDR2 reads YYNGEE. V dropped 2 bases and J dropped 6 bases, with 15 bases sitting between them. This CDR3 is CASSVGSGSLEQYF. Written as DNA, the CDR3 is TGTGCCAGCAGCGTGGGAAGTGGGTCGCTCGAGCAGTACTTC.

This clonotype appeared a single time. At one end the junction does not follow the germline gene, possibly because of a read error. The CDR3 region has the DNA TGTGCCAGCAGCTTATCAGGGACCGGTTTT. Translated: CASSLSGTGF. The rearrangement joins TRBV7-9 to TRBJ1-5, with D perhaps matching TRBD1 (5 bases). Per germline, CDR1 SEHNR and CDR2 FQNEAQ (reference sequence). There are 10 residues in the CDR3. The whole variable domain, remainder taken from reference TRBV7-9 and TRBJ1-5, is DTGVSQNPRHKITKRGQNVTFRCDPISEHNRLYWYRQTLGQGPEFLTYFQNEAQLEKSRLLSDRFSAERPKGSFSTLEIQRTEQGDSAMYLCASSLSGTGFGDGTRLSIL.

The table lists this clonotype with a few counts. V gene TRBV20-1 combines with J gene TRBJ2-7; D perhaps matches TRBD1 (5 bases). Trimming left V 0 bases short and J 2 bases short, with 17 bases between. The CDR3 length is 16 residues. The germline gives CDR1 DFQATT, CDR2 SNEGSKA (reference sequence). The chain's CDR3 is CSARDTTGPGTYEQYF. Here the CDR3 DNA reads TGCAGTGCTAGAGATACTACTGGCCCAGGGACCTACGAGCAGTACTTC.

The J gene is TRBJ2-2, the V gene TRBV4-1, with unresolved D. Germline assignment: CDR1 MGHRA and CDR2 YSYEKL. Trimming shortened V by 2 bases and J by 7 bases, and 5 bases separated the two germline ends. The CDR3 length is 12 residues. The CDR3 DNA reads TGCGCCAGCAGCCAATATGACGGGGAGCTGTTTTTT. It is translated as CASSQYDGELFF.

The CDR3 loop reads CASTPGSHEQYF. CDR3 sequence (DNA): TGTGCCAGCACACCCGGGAGCCACGAGCAGTACTTC. The chain joins TRBV6-6 to TRBJ2-7; a weak D match, TRBD2 (6 bases). Germline V gene data show CDR1 as MNHNY and CDR2 as SVGAGI (reference sequence). The CDR3 loop spans 12 amino acids. The V end was cut by 7 bases, the J end by 5 bases, with 12 bases between.

This clonotype was seen only a few times. The chain uses TRBV19 and TRBJ2-2; D uncertain. The V gene's germline CDR1 is LNHDA and CDR2 SQIVND (reference sequence). V was clipped by 10 bases and J by 7 bases, with 16 bases between them. The CDR3 contains 13 residues. In DNA, the CDR3 is TGTGCCACCCGCATGAGTGAGATCGGGGAGCTGTTTTTT. Amino acid sequence: CATRMSEIGELFF. Full variable domain (rest looked up from reference TRBV19 and TRBJ2-2): DGGITQSPKYLFRKEGQNVTLSCEQNLNHDAMYWYRQDPGQGLRLIYYSQIVNDFQKGDIAEGYSVSREKKESFPLTVTSAQKNPTAFYLCATRMSEIGELFFGEGSRLTVL.

This rearrangement joins TRBV7-9 to TRBJ1-1; TRBD1 agrees at 8 bases. V lost 4 bases to trimming and J lost 3 bases; unmatched junction nucleotides: 7. This CDR3 region has 15 residues. Germline V gene sequence: CDR1 SEHNR, CDR2 FQNEAQ (reference sequence). CDR3 sequence (DNA): TGTGCCAGCAGCTCGGAAGCAGGGGGCCACACTGAAGCTTTCTTT. It yields the protein CASSSEAGGHTEAFF. The full variable domain, with the rest looked up from reference TRBV7-9 and TRBJ1-1, is DTGVSQNPRHKITKRGQNVTFRCDPISEHNRLYWYRQTLGQGPEFLTYFQNEAQLEKSRLLSDRFSAERPKGSFSTLEIQRTEQGDSAMYLCASSSEAGGHTEAFFGQGTRLTVV.

This clonotype was seen many times. This sequence joins TRBV20-1 and TRBJ1-2; TRBD1 might be the D (5 bases). Germline CDR1 and CDR2: DFQATT and SNEGSKA (reference sequence). This CDR3 is built from 12 residues. Trimming shortened V by 2 bases and J by 4 bases, and 8 bases separated the two germline ends. CDR3 sequence (DNA): TGCAGTGCTAGACCCAGGGCCTATGGCTACACCTTC. As protein: CSARPRAYGYTF.

This rearrangement joins TRBV7-9 to TRBJ1-3; the D gene is possibly TRBD1 (5 bases). The V and J ends lost 4 bases and 6 bases respectively, with 13 bases between them. Germline values: CDR1 SEHNR, CDR2 FQNEAQ (reference sequence). The CDR3 has 14 amino acids. Here the CDR3 reads CASSSLRGQNTIYF. For the CDR3, the DNA is TGTGCCAGCAGCTCTTTGAGGGGCCAAAACACCATATATTTT.

The table lists this clonotype with a few counts. The rearrangement uses TRBV7-9 and TRBJ1-5; D not certain. The CDR3 contains 11 residues. The ends were cut back, 3 bases at V and 11 bases at J, with 8 bases in the middle. Per the germline V gene, CDR1 is SEHNR and CDR2 is FQNEAQ (reference sequence). The CDR3 region has the DNA TGTGCCAGCAGCTTCTCAGAGACCCAGCATTTT. As protein: CASSFSETQHF.

There are a few counts of this clonotype. A clone one base away is much larger, so this may be a read error. The chain carries TRBV20-1 and TRBJ2-5; D gene unclear. Per the germline V gene, CDR1 is DFQATT and CDR2 is SNEGSKA (reference sequence). This CDR3 has 15 amino acids. The V end was cut by 3 bases, the J end by 4 bases, with 18 bases between. The CDR3 protein is CSARGAPKKAETQYF. CDR3 nucleotides: TGCAGTGCTAGGGGTGCTCCCAAGAAGGCAGAGACCCAGTACTTC.

This clonotype was recorded at least ten times. V is TRBV7-8 and J is TRBJ1-2; possibly TRBD1 for D (6 bases). V was pared by 1 base and J by 4 bases, with 10 bases between. The CDR3 runs to 14 residues. The germline CDR1 and CDR2 sequences are SGHVS and FQNEAQ. This CDR3 reads CASSLDWGAYGYTF. Written as DNA, the CDR3 is TGTGCCAGCAGCTTAGATTGGGGGGCCTATGGCTACACCTTC.

This clonotype was counted at least ten times. This chain links TRBV12-3 or TRBV12-4 with TRBJ2-5, with D tentatively TRBD1 (6 bases). The CDR3 is 12 amino acids. V lost 6 bases to trimming and J lost 13 bases, with 18 bases between them. The CDR3 protein is CASSPDPGHTYF. DNA of the CDR3: TGTGCCAGCAGCCCGGACCCGGGACATACGTACTTC.

A few counts support this clonotype. This chain connects TRBV9 to TRBJ2-3; either TRBD1 or TRBD2 may supply D (6 bases each). V lost 4 bases to trimming and J lost 2 bases, with 14 bases between them. Germline V gene lookup returns CDR1 SGDLS and CDR2 YYNGEE. The CDR3 consists of 15 residues. The CDR3 nucleotides read TGTGCCAGCAGCTACGGGGGCCTCTCCACAGATACGCAGTATTTT. It translates to CASSYGGLSTDTQYF.

This clonotype came up a few times. V gene TRBV10-3 combines with J gene TRBJ2-7; TRBD1 is a possible D gene (6 bases). CDR3 length: 14 amino acids. V lost 10 bases and J 3 bases, leaving 19 bases between the germline ends. From germline, CDR1 is ENHRY and CDR2 SYGVKD. CDR3 nucleotides: TGTGCCAGCAGAACACAGGGTGGCGGCTACGAGCAGTACTTC. Encoded protein: CASRTQGGGYEQYF.

There are many counts of this clonotype. The V gene is TRBV24-1, the J gene TRBJ1-1; D perhaps matches TRBD1 (5 bases). Per the germline V gene, CDR1 is KGHDR and CDR2 is SFDVKD. Trimming took off 9 bases at V and 2 bases at J, with 12 bases between the two ends. This CDR3 contains 13 residues. Here the CDR3 DNA reads TGTGCCACCCGGGCGGGGGTAAACACTGAAGCTTTCTTT. This encodes CATRAGVNTEAFF.

This chain joins TRBV7-9 and TRBJ2-2, with 8 nucleotides matching TRBD2. The V gene's germline CDR1 is SEHNR and CDR2 FQNEAQ (reference sequence). The CDR3 is 15 amino acids. V lost 5 bases and J lost 3; bases outside the gene matches: 5. CDR3 coding DNA: TGTGCCAGCAGCGGGAGCGGGGGTGACACCGGGGAGCTGTTTTTT. It yields the protein CASSGSGGDTGELFF.

This clonotype was seen at least ten times. This chain links TRBV10-3 with TRBJ2-2, with D maybe TRBD2 (7 bases). V was pared by 0 bases and J by 0 bases, with 11 bases between. CDR1 is ENHRY, CDR2 SYGVKD, per germline. The CDR3 covers 17 residues. CDR3 region: CAISESLRGPNTGELFF. CDR3 nucleotides: TGTGCCATCAGTGAGTCGTTGCGGGGGCCGAACACCGGGGAGCTGTTTTTT.

The rearrangement joins TRBV6-6 to TRBJ1-1; TRBD1 might be the D (5 bases). Trimming took off 4 bases at V and 1 base at J, with 10 bases between the two ends. The CDR3 consists of 14 residues. CDR1 MNHNY and CDR2 SVGAGI come from the germline V gene (reference sequence). CDR3 sequence (DNA): TGTGCCAGCAGTTCGGGACGGAAGAACACTGAAGCTTTCTTT. Translation gives CASSSGRKNTEAFF.